One and the same sample provided the 2 T cell receptor beta chains below, sequenced in a study of CD4+ T cells in melanoma. Clones were sequenced by immunoSEQ multiplex PCR, and TCRdb holds only the in-frame ones, with some missing. The table has about 18,000 clones, roughly 80% seen once. The source material was cells from a culture (not recorded whether cultured in vitro). These receptors were taken from a human donor with melanoma.

The chain is built from TRBV5-1 and TRBJ1-4; 7 bases fit TRBD1. Germline CDR1 SGHRS, CDR2 YFSETQ. The CDR3 spans 15 residues. Germline trimming cut 2 bases from V and 5 bases from J; bases unmatched to any gene: 6. In nucleotides, the CDR3 is TGCGCCAGCAGCTTTTCCGGGACAGTCAATGAAAAACTGTTTTTT. This translates into CASSFSGTVNEKLFF.

The rearrangement links TRBV6-5 to TRBJ1-2, with D uncertain. Germline V CDR1 and CDR2: MNHEY, SVGAGI. V was trimmed by 0 bases and J by 4 bases, leaving 6 bases between them. This CDR3 contains 13 residues. The CDR3 loop is CASSYSNSYGYTF. The CDR3 DNA is TGTGCCAGCAGTTACTCGAACTCCTATGGCTACACCTTC.